One and the same sample provided the 32 T cell receptor beta chains below, sequenced in a study of blood T cell repertoires in COVID-19. Data came from immunoSEQ multiplex PCR; TCRdb stores just in-frame clones and leaves some out. The sample has about 210,000 clones, just over 90% seen once; the top ten hold approximately 1.2%. The specimen sequenced was peripheral blood. The receptor set was obtained from a young man with acute or convalescent COVID-19.

The chain has TRBV5-1 and TRBJ1-5, with D possibly TRBD1 on 5 matching bases. The germline V gene encodes CDR1 SGHRS and CDR2 YFSETQ. The CDR3 runs 15 residues. The V gene lost 0 bases and the J gene lost 4 bases, with 11 bases spanning the gap. As DNA, the CDR3 is TGCGCCAGCAGCTTGGCCCCAGGGTTGAATCAGCCCCAGCATTTT. This sequence encodes CASSLAPGLNQPQHF. The full variable domain, with the rest looked up from reference TRBV5-1 and TRBJ1-5, is KAGVTQTPRYLIKTRGQQVTLSCSPISGHRSVSWYQQTPGQGLQFLFEYFSETQRNKGNFPGRFSGRQFSNSRSEMNVSTLELGDSALYLCASSLAPGLNQPQHFGDGTRLSIL.

J is TRBJ1-4 and V is TRBV18, with TRBD1 as a possible D gene (5 bases). CDR1 is KGHSH and CDR2 is LQKENI in the germline V gene. V shed 3 bases and J shed 8 bases, with 13 bases lying between them. This CDR3 has 14 residues. The CDR3 loop reads CASSPDQGGEKLFF. In DNA form, the CDR3 reads TGTGCCAGCTCACCCGATCAGGGTGGGGAAAAACTGTTTTTT.

The V call is TRBV18, the J call TRBJ1-1; D perhaps matches TRBD1 (5 bases). Trimming cost V 2 bases and J 3 bases, with 16 bases left between them. From germline, CDR1 is KGHSH and CDR2 LQKENI. CDR3 length: 16 residues. The CDR3, as DNA: TGTGCCAGCTCACCAGAACTCGGGGGAGGAGACACTGAAGCTTTCTTT. Amino acids: CASSPELGGGDTEAFF.

DNA for the CDR3: TGTGCCAGCAGAAGGGGGAACACTGAAGCTTTCTTT. This gives the protein CASRRGNTEAFF. V usage is TRBV28 and J usage is TRBJ1-1; D perhaps matches TRBD1 (5 bases). The germline gives CDR1 MDHEN, CDR2 SYDVKM. V shed 6 bases and J shed 1 base, with 6 bases lying between them. This CDR3 comprises 12 residues.

This clone was recorded once. This sample includes further DNA sequences coding for the same CDR3. This chain connects TRBV5-1 to TRBJ2-7, with 11 nucleotides matching TRBD1. The CDR3 covers 14 residues. V shed 4 bases, J shed 3 bases, and the junction held 3 bases outside the gene matches. Germline values: CDR1 SGHRS, CDR2 YFSETQ. The CDR3 loop reads CASSRGQGDYEQYF. For the CDR3, the DNA is TGCGCCAGCAGCAGGGGACAGGGGGACTACGAGCAGTACTTC.

V usage is TRBV7-9 and J usage is TRBJ2-7; maybe TRBD2 (6 bases). Germline values: CDR1 SEHNR, CDR2 FQNEAQ (reference sequence). This CDR3 spans 17 amino acids. V lost 5 bases to trimming and J lost 1 base, with 21 bases between them. The CDR3 bases are TGTGCCAGCAGCAAGGGTGGTGGCGGGGTTATTTCCTACGAGCAGTACTTC. It specifies CASSKGGGGVISYEQYF. The whole variable domain, remainder taken from reference TRBV7-9 and TRBJ2-7, is DTGVSQNPRHKITKRGQNVTFRCDPISEHNRLYWYRQTLGQGPEFLTYFQNEAQLEKSRLLSDRFSAERPKGSFSTLEIQRTEQGDSAMYLCASSKGGGGVISYEQYFGPGTRLTVT.

The chain links TRBV27 to TRBJ1-5; D unresolved. The germline V and J ends were trimmed by 4 bases and 4 bases, with 8 bases remaining between them. Germline CDR1 and CDR2: MNHEY and SMNVEV (reference sequence). This CDR3 has 13 amino acids. In DNA, the CDR3 is TGTGCCAGCAGTTGGTTGCGAAATCAGCCCCAGCATTTT. Translation: CASSWLRNQPQHF.

The rearrangement uses TRBV28 and TRBJ1-1; D possibly corresponds to TRBD1 (5 bases). This CDR3 has 14 amino acids. Trimming stripped 0 bases from V and 1 base from J, with 6 bases between. Germline V gene lookup returns CDR1 MDHEN and CDR2 SYDVKM. For the CDR3, the DNA is TGTGCCAGCAGTTTATGGACAGCGAACACTGAAGCTTTCTTT. Its protein product is CASSLWTANTEAFF. Using reference TRBV28 and TRBJ1-1 for the parts outside the CDR3, the full variable domain is DVKVTQSSRYLVKRTGEKVFLECVQDMDHENMFWYRQDPGLGLRLIYFSYDVKMKEKGDIPEGYSVSREKKERFSLILESASTNQTSMYLCASSLWTANTEAFFGQGTRLTVV.

The chain couples TRBV5-4 to TRBJ2-3; TRBD1 agrees at 10 bases. Germline V CDR1 and CDR2: SGHNT, YYREEE (reference sequence). V was clipped by 3 bases and J by 2 bases; unmatched bases: 6. This CDR3 region has 16 residues. The CDR3 protein is CASSYRDRGPTDTQYF. The DNA for the CDR3 is TGTGCCAGCAGCTACCGGGACAGGGGCCCCACAGATACGCAGTATTTT.

This sequence joins TRBV27 and TRBJ2-3; D is ambiguous. There are 15 residues in the CDR3. Trimming stripped 4 bases from V and 2 bases from J, with 13 bases between. CDR1 MNHEY and CDR2 SMNVEV come from the germline V gene (reference sequence). The CDR3 loop is CASSSPPPLTDTQYF. The CDR3 coding sequence is TGTGCCAGCAGTTCCCCCCCTCCCCTCACAGATACGCAGTATTTT.

This rearrangement joins TRBV13 to TRBJ1-6; 7 bases align to TRBD1. Trimming took 6 bases from V and 4 from J; bases not matched to a gene: 6. Germline CDR1 PRHDT, CDR2 FYEKMQ (reference sequence). The CDR3 spans 15 residues. The CDR3 DNA sequence: TGTGCCAGCAGGCGAGACAGGGAATATAATTCACCCCTCCACTTT. It encodes CASRRDREYNSPLHF.

This chain links TRBV7-2 with TRBJ1-5; D is ambiguous. The CDR3 has 15 amino acids. Trimming shortened V by 6 bases and J by 0 bases, and 12 bases separated the two germline ends. CDR1 is SGHTA, CDR2 FQGNSA, per germline. CDR3 nucleotides: TGTGCCAGCAGTCCTAGCTGGGGTAGCAATCAGCCCCAGCATTTT. Translated, it gives CASSPSWGSNQPQHF.

The chain links TRBV2 to TRBJ1-1; 8 nucleotides line up with TRBD1. Germline loops: CDR1 SNHLY, CDR2 FYNNEI. V was pared by 8 bases and J by 1 base, with 6 bases of the junction left unmatched. This CDR3 is built from 14 residues. The CDR3 region is CASSRQGTNTEAFF. CDR3 sequence (DNA): TGTGCCAGCTCTCGACAGGGGACGAACACTGAAGCTTTCTTT.

This chain joins TRBV30 and TRBJ2-7, with 9 bases lining up with TRBD2. The CDR3 runs 13 residues. The V and J ends lost 5 bases and 6 bases, in that order; junction bases with no gene match: 8. CDR1 is GTSNPN, CDR2 SVGIG, per germline (reference sequence). CDR3 nucleotide sequence: TGTGCCTGGGCTCCGGGACTAGCTCTCGAGCAGTACTTC. This encodes CAWAPGLALEQYF.

This clone has just one count. V usage is TRBV18 and J usage is TRBJ2-1; tentative D call: TRBD2 (5 bases). Germline V CDR1 and CDR2: KGHSH, LQKENI. Deletions cut 6 bases from V and 5 bases from J, with 14 bases between. This CDR3 has 14 amino acids. The CDR3 bases are TGTGCCAGCTCCGCTCAATCGGGAAACAATGAGCAGTTCTTC. Its translation is CASSAQSGNNEQFF.

This clone showed up just once. The V and J genes are TRBV19 and TRBJ2-1; D might be TRBD2 (5 bases). The CDR3 has 14 amino acids. Germline CDR1 LNHDA, CDR2 SQIVND (reference sequence). V was clipped by 2 bases and J by 7 bases, with 12 bases between them. CDR3: CASSIRAAGNEQFF. The CDR3 DNA follows: TGTGCCAGTAGTATAAGAGCGGCTGGAAATGAGCAGTTCTTC.

V gene TRBV10-2 combines with J gene TRBJ2-4; 9 nucleotides agree with TRBD2. Germline V lookup: CDR1 WSHSY, CDR2 SAAADI. This CDR3 comprises 17 residues. Trimming took 6 bases from V and 0 from J; bases not matched to a gene: 9. The CDR3 reads CASRGGGVALAKNIQYF. CDR3 sequence (DNA): TGCGCCAGCAGGGGCGGGGGGGTGGCTCTAGCCAAAAACATTCAGTACTTC.

CDR3 sequence: CASSPYSTGNTIYF. The CDR3 DNA is TGTGCCAGCAGCCCCTACTCAACTGGAAACACCATATATTTT. The gene calls are TRBV7-9 and TRBJ1-3; no firm D call. The germline CDR1 and CDR2 sequences are SEHNR and FQNEAQ (reference sequence). This CDR3 is built from 14 residues. The V gene lost 5 bases and the J gene lost 2 bases, with 10 bases spanning the gap.

The CDR3 region is CASSLRLPGANVLTF. The CDR3 DNA follows: TGTGCCAGCAGCTTAAGGCTCCCCGGGGCCAACGTCCTGACTTTC. The chain carries TRBV7-3 and TRBJ2-6; D remains unclear. Germline V gene data show CDR1 as SGHTA and CDR2 as FQGTGA. V dropped 1 base and J dropped 4 bases, with 8 bases sitting between them. CDR3 length: 15 residues. Full variable domain (remainder filled in from reference TRBV7-3 and TRBJ2-6): GAGVSQTPSNKVTEKGKYVELRCDPISGHTALYWYRQSLGQGPEFLIYFQGTGAADDSGLPNDRFFAVRPEGSVSTLKIQRTERGDSAVYLCASSLRLPGANVLTFGAGSRLTVL.

V is TRBV28 and J is TRBJ2-7; D perhaps matches TRBD1 (6 bases). This CDR3 is built from 13 residues. V was pared by 6 bases and J by 3 bases, with 12 bases between. The germline CDR1 and CDR2 sequences are MDHEN and SYDVKM. Here the CDR3 DNA reads TGTGCCAGCAGCTTGAAGGACAGCTACGAGCAGTACTTC. This codes for CASSLKDSYEQYF.

The chain is built from TRBV7-8 and TRBJ2-5, with 16 bases that match TRBD2. Trimming cost V 4 bases and J 4 bases; bases outside gene matches: 6. This CDR3 is built from 17 residues. Germline CDR1 reads SGHVS; CDR2 reads FQNEAQ. CDR3 in amino acids: CASSSGTSGRVRETQYF. The CDR3, as DNA: TGTGCCAGCAGCTCGGGGACTAGCGGGAGGGTTAGAGAGACCCAGTACTTC.

This clone has only a few counts. The chain links TRBV5-1 to TRBJ1-4; no clear D. Deletions cut 0 bases from V and 5 bases from J, with 8 bases between. In germline, CDR1 is SGHRS, CDR2 YFSETQ. The CDR3 runs 14 residues. CDR3 coding DNA: TGCGCCAGCAGCTTGGGACACGGAAATGAAAAACTGTTTTTT. This sequence encodes CASSLGHGNEKLFF.

The V gene is TRBV28, the J gene TRBJ2-3; 11 bases line up with TRBD2. This CDR3 has 17 amino acids. Germline assignment: CDR1 MDHEN and CDR2 SYDVKM. J lost 3 bases, V lost 2 bases, and 7 bases had no gene match. The chain's CDR3 is CASSLPQTSGVTDTQYF. For the CDR3, the DNA is TGTGCCAGCAGTTTACCCCAGACTAGCGGGGTAACAGATACGCAGTATTTT.

The chain is built from TRBV9 and TRBJ2-1, with 8 bases matching TRBD2. CDR1 and CDR2 from the germline V gene are SGDLS and YYNGEE. This CDR3 has 15 amino acids. With V trimmed by 1 base and J by 2 bases, 2 bases remained unmatched. The CDR3 bases are TGTGCCAGCAGCGTAAGACTAGCGACCTACAATGAGCAGTTCTTC. Translating it yields CASSVRLATYNEQFF.

The V gene is TRBV29-1, the J gene TRBJ1-2, with D possibly matching TRBD1 (5 bases). From germline, CDR1 is SQVTM and CDR2 ANQGSEA. V dropped 4 bases and J dropped 5 bases, with 11 bases sitting between them. The CDR3 spans 12 residues. This CDR3 is CSVVKQGYGYTF. CDR3 DNA sequence: TGCAGCGTTGTAAAGCAGGGATATGGCTACACCTTC.

The chain is built from TRBV7-9 and TRBJ2-3, with TRBD1 as a possible D gene (6 bases). Looked up from germline, CDR1 is SEHNR and CDR2 is FQNEAQ (reference sequence). This CDR3 comprises 15 residues. V was shortened by 4 bases and J by 2 bases, with 13 bases between the two germline ends. In nucleotides, the CDR3 is TGTGCCAGCAGCTCGACAGGCCCCTTCACAGATACGCAGTATTTT. Protein product: CASSSTGPFTDTQYF.

CDR3 coding DNA: TGTGCCAGCTCCCGCAAAGGGGGTCCAGAGTCAATGAACACTGAAGCTTTCTTT. It translates to CASSRKGGPESMNTEAFF. The chain joins TRBV9 to TRBJ1-1; possibly TRBD1 for D (6 bases). CDR1 and CDR2 (germline): SGDLS, YYNGEE. V lost 7 bases to trimming and J lost 0 bases, with 25 bases between them. This CDR3 contains 18 residues.

This chain links TRBV5-1 with TRBJ2-3; 10 bases fit TRBD2. V shed 6 bases, J shed 5 bases, and the junction held 6 bases outside the gene matches. Germline assignment: CDR1 SGHRS and CDR2 YFSETQ. CDR3 length equals 14 residues. The CDR3 sequence: CASMALAGEDTQYF. CDR3 DNA sequence: TGCGCCAGCATGGCCCTAGCGGGGGAAGATACGCAGTATTTT.

A single count supports this clone. The J gene is TRBJ1-5, the V gene TRBV4-2, with a weak D call TRBD1 (6 bases). Germline CDR1 is LGHNA and CDR2 is YNFKEQ. This CDR3 has 15 amino acids. Trimming removed 4 bases at V and 1 base at J, with 11 bases between. The CDR3 loop is CASSRVQGSNQPQHF. In DNA, the CDR3 is TGTGCCAGCAGCCGCGTACAGGGAAGCAATCAGCCCCAGCATTTT.

The chain is built from TRBV4-1 and TRBJ2-3, with 13 bases that match TRBD2. J was trimmed by 1 base and V by 5 bases; bases with no gene match: 3. Germline V lookup: CDR1 MGHRA, CDR2 YSYEKL. The CDR3 extends over 16 amino acids. For the CDR3, the DNA is TGCGCCAGCAGCAAAGGGACTAGCGGGGGCACAGATACGCAGTATTTT. It translates to CASSKGTSGGTDTQYF.

V usage is TRBV10-1 and J usage is TRBJ2-7; a weak D match, TRBD2 (7 bases). This CDR3 spans 17 amino acids. The V end lost 6 bases, the J end lost 5 bases, and 26 bases lay between the germline ends. Germline CDR1 WNHNN, CDR2 SYGVQD (reference sequence). CDR3 loop: CASSLNDGGRVSDEQYF. The CDR3 nucleotides read TGCGCCAGCAGCTTAAATGACGGGGGGCGAGTATCCGACGAGCAGTACTTC.

CDR3 sequence reads: CASSLIGQLYF. In DNA, the CDR3 is TGTGCCAGCAGCTTGATTGGACAGTTGTACTTC. The rearrangement uses TRBV5-6 and TRBJ2-7; TRBD1 is a possible D gene (6 bases). Germline V gives CDR1 SGHDT, CDR2 YYEEEE. V gave up 1 base and J gave up 12 bases, with 11 bases separating them. The CDR3 contains 11 residues. The full variable domain, its missing parts supplied by reference TRBV5-6 and TRBJ2-7, is DAGVTQSPTHLIKTRGQQVTLRCSPKSGHDTVSWYQQALGQGPQFIFQYYEEEERQRGNFPDRFSGHQFPNYSSELNVNALLLGDSALYLCASSLIGQLYFGPGTRLTVT.